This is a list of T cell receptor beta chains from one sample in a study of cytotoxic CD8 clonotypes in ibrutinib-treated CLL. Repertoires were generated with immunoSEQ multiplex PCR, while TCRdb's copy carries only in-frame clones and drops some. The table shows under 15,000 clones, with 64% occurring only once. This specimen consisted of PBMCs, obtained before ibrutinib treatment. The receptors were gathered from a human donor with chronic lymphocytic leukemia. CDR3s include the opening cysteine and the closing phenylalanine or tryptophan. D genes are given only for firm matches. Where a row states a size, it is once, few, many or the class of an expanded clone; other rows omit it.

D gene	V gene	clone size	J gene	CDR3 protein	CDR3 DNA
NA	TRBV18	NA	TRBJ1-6	CASSPSYSYNSPLHF	TGTGCCAGCTCACCAAGCTACTCCTATAATTCACCCCTCCACTTT
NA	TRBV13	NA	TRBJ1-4	CASSLGPGTNEKLFF	TGTGCCAGCAGCTTAGGTCCCGGAACTAATGAAAAACTGTTTTTT
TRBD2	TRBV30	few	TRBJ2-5	CAWNNLGGGSPKETQYF	TGTGCCTGGAATAATCTAGGCGGGGGGAGCCCAAAAGAGACCCAGTACTTC
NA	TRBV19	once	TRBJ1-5	CASSITGPPQHF	TGTGCCAGTAGTATTACAGGACCGCCCCAGCATTTT
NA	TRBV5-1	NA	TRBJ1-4	CASSLPGTAGEKLFF	TGCGCCAGCAGCTTGCCGGGGACCGCCGGGGAAAAACTGTTTTTT
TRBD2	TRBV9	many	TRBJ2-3	CASTTGLADTDTQYF	TGTGCCAGCACCACCGGACTAGCGGACACAGATACGCAGTATTTT
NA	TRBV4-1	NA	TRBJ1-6	CASSQDQGNNSPLHF	TGCGCCAGCAGCCAAGACCAAGGGAATAATTCACCCCTCCACTTT
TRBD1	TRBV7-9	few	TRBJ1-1	CASSSGQGLNTEAFF	TGTGCCAGCAGCTCGGGACAGGGGTTGAACACTGAAGCTTTCTTT
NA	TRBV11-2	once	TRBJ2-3	CASSLAPGLGASGTDTQYF	TGTGCCAGCAGCTTAGCGCCCGGTCTGGGGGCATCGGGAACAGATACGCAGTATTTT
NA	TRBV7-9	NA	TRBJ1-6	CASSPRVSGNSPLHF	TGTGCCAGCAGCCCACGAGTCTCGGGTAATTCACCCCTCCACTTT
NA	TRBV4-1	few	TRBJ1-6	CASSQPTEKYNSPLHF	TGCGCCAGCAGCCAACCTACTGAAAAGTATAATTCACCCCTCCACTTT
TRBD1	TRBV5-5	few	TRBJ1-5	CASSPRGTEGLGVSNQPQHF	TGTGCCAGCAGCCCGCGGGGGACAGAGGGATTAGGGGTTAGCAATCAGCCCCAGCATTTT
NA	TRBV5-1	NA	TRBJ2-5	CASSLALRGGYQETQYF	TGCGCCAGCAGCTTGGCCCTGAGGGGGGGGTACCAAGAGACCCAGTACTTC
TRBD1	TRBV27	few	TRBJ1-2	CASSPHDRADGYTF	TGTGCCAGCAGTCCTCACGACAGGGCGGATGGCTACACCTTC
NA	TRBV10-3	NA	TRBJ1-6	CAISESGSIGVYHSPLHF	TGTGCCATCAGTGAGTCCGGGTCTATAGGGGTGTATCATTCACCCCTCCACTTT
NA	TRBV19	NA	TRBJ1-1	CASRPRAGNEAFF	TGTGCCAGTAGACCTCGGGCGGGAAATGAAGCTTTCTTT
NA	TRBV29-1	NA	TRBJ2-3	CSVSDRVSTDTQYF	TGCAGCGTCTCGGACAGAGTGAGCACAGATACGCAGTATTTT
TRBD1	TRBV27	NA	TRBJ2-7	CASRGTGAYEQYF	TGTGCCAGCAGAGGGACAGGGGCCTACGAGCAGTACTTC
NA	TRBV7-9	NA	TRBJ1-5	CASTGQGPLEPQHF	TGTGCCAGCACGGGGCAAGGGCCCCTCGAGCCCCAGCATTTT
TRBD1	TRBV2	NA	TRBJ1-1	CASDRVLNTEAFF	TGTGCCAGCGACAGGGTGTTGAACACTGAAGCTTTCTTT
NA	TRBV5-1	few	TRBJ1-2	CASTEGGRDGYTF	TGCGCCAGCACCGAGGGAGGGAGGGATGGCTACACCTTC
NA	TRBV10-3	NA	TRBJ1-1	CAISELDTEAFF	TGTGCCATCAGTGAGTTGGACACTGAAGCTTTCTTT
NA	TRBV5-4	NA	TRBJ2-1	CASSLGYEQFF	TGTGCCAGCAGCTTGGGGTATGAGCAGTTCTTC
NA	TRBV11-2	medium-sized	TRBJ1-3	CASSSYGATIYF	TGTGCCAGCAGCTCCTATGGGGCCACCATATATTTT
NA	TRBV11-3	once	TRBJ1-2	CASSLVGASYTF	TGTGCCAGCAGCTTAGTTGGAGCCTCCTACACCTTC
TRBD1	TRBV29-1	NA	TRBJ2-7	CSVGDRGLGGSYEQYF	TGCAGCGTCGGGGACAGGGGGCTAGGTGGTTCCTACGAGCAGTACTTC
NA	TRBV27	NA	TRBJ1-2	CASSLTGLRPYGYTF	TGTGCCAGCAGTTTAACTGGGCTTAGGCCCTATGGCTACACCTTC
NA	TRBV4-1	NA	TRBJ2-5	CASSQFPGETQYF	TGCGCCAGCAGCCAATTCCCCGGAGAGACCCAGTACTTC
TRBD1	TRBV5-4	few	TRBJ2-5	CASSITGTGMETQYF	TGTGCCAGCAGCATTACCGGGACAGGGATGGAGACCCAGTACTTC
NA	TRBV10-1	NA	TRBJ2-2	CASSPGGGGRAGELFF	TGCGCCAGCAGTCCGGGTGGTGGGGGGCGAGCCGGGGAGCTGTTTTTT
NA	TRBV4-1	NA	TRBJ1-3	CASSQDSGDFGNTIYF	TGCGCCAGCAGCCAAGATTCCGGGGACTTTGGAAACACCATATATTTT
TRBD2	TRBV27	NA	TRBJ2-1	CASSLGGGMEQFF	TGTGCCAGCAGTTTGGGGGGGGGAATGGAGCAGTTCTTC
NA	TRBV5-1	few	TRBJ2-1	CASSFGGGRSNEQFF	TGCGCCAGCAGCTTCGGAGGGGGCAGGTCAAATGAGCAGTTCTTC
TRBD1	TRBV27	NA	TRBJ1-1	CASSLLTGDTEAFF	TGTGCCAGCAGTTTATTGACAGGGGACACTGAAGCTTTCTTT
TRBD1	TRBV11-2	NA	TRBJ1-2	CASSLGQVVYGYTF	TGTGCCAGCAGCCTGGGACAGGTCGTCTATGGCTACACCTTC
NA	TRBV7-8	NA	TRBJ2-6	CASSWAQGANVLTF	TGTGCCAGCAGTTGGGCGCAAGGGGCCAACGTCCTGACTTTC
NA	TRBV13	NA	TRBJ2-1	CASSRGGYNEQFF	TGTGCCAGCAGCCGTGGGGGCTACAATGAGCAGTTCTTC
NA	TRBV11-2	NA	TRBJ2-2	CASSLRGAVGELFF	TGTGCCAGCAGCTTACGGGGCGCAGTCGGGGAGCTGTTTTTT
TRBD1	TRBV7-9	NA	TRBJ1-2	CASSLGLKGSGGPGYTF	TGTGCCAGCAGCTTAGGTCTAAAGGGGTCAGGGGGCCCTGGCTACACCTTC
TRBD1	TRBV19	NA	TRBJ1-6	CASSIEGTGVSPLHF	TGTGCCAGTAGTATAGAAGGGACAGGGGTTTCACCCCTCCACTTT
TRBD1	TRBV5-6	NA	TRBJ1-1	CASSLLRQGSRAEAFF	TGTGCCAGCAGCTTGTTGAGACAGGGGTCCCGGGCTGAAGCTTTCTTT
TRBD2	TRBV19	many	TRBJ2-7	CATSTAGGSYEQYF	TGTGCCACCTCGACCGCGGGGGGATCCTACGAGCAGTACTTC
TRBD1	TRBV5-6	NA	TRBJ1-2	CASSPQGKESYGYTF	TGTGCCAGCAGCCCACAGGGGAAAGAGAGCTATGGCTACACCTTC
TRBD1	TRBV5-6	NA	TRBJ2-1	CASSLDRGLYNEQFF	TGTGCCAGCAGCTTGGACAGGGGGCTATACAATGAGCAGTTCTTC
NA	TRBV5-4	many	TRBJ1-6	CASQDRAAGHNSPLHF	TGTGCCAGCCAAGATAGGGCAGCGGGGCATAATTCACCCCTCCACTTT
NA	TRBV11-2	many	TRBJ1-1	CASSLGPELNTEAFF	TGTGCCAGCAGCTTAGGTCCAGAGTTGAACACTGAAGCTTTCTTT